This T cell receptor (beta chain) was found in a study of T cell responses to AZD1222 COVID-19 vaccine. Germline V gene lookup returns CDR1 LNHNV and CDR2 YYDKDF (reference sequence). Trimming removed 3 bases from V and 0 bases from J, with 8 bases in between. The CDR3 contains 14 residues. Here immunoSEQ multiplex PCR was the method, and the copy in TCRdb shows in-frame clones only, minus some. The profile covers over 130,000 clones, with approximately 92% appearing a single time and 2.5% to 3.5% taken by the ten largest. Details on this clone: Antigen unknown.

Broader study findings: Spike as a whole was targeted by vaccine-associated CD4 TCRs, dominant at 160-218 and 743-854. Donors were mostly white British, more females; clonal diversity possibly underestimated. The breadth and depth of Spike-specific TCRs increased once two AZD1222 doses had been given.

The source was peripheral blood, collected 28 days after the second AZD1222 dose. The TCR was taken from an adult who received the AZD1222 COVID-19 vaccine. The chain is built from TRBV15 and TRBJ1-1; D uncertain. The DNA of the CDR3 is TGTGCCACCAGCAGGGAAGTCATGAACACTGAAGCTTTCTTT. Translated, it gives CATSREVMNTEAFF.